This T cell receptor beta chain appears in the sequencing data of a study of T cell changes during pregnancy in multiple sclerosis. J lost 0 bases, V lost 5 bases, and 3 bases had no gene match. The germline CDR1 and CDR2 sequences are SQVTM and ANQGSEA. This CDR3 contains 13 residues. This clone showed up just once. TCRdb keeps only in-frame clones here, not all; method: immunoSEQ multiplex PCR. The sample has about 46,000 clones, approximately 92% seen once. Material: CD8+ T cells from peripheral blood mononuclear cells, obtained after pregnancy. This clonotype was sampled from a female donor with multiple sclerosis, enrolled in a pregnancy study. The chain has TRBV29-1 and TRBJ2-7; 8 nucleotides match TRBD1. The CDR3 spells CSVWDRSSYEQYF. The CDR3 region has the DNA TGCAGCGTTTGGGACAGGTCCTCCTACGAGCAGTACTTC.